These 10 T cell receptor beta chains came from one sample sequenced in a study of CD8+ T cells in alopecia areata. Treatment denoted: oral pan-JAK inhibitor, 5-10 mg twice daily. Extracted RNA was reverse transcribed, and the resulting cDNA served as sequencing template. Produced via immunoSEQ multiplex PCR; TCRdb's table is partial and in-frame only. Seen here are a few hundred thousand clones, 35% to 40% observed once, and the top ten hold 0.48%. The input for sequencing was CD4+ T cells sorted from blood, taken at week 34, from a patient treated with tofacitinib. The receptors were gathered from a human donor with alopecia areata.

The CDR3 DNA follows: TGTGCCAGCAGCGTGGGCCATAATGAAAAACTGTTTTTT. Protein product: CASSVGHNEKLFF. The chain recombines TRBV9 with TRBJ1-4; D ambiguous. The CDR3 is made up of 13 amino acids. The V gene lost 2 bases and the J gene lost 4 bases, with 6 bases spanning the gap. Germline CDR1 is SGDLS and CDR2 is YYNGEE.

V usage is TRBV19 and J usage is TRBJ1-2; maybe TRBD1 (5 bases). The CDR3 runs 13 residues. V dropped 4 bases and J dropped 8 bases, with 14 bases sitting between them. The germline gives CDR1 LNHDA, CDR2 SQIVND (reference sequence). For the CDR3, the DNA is TGTGCCAGTAGTAATACCCAGGGAATCGGCTACACCTTC. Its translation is CASSNTQGIGYTF.

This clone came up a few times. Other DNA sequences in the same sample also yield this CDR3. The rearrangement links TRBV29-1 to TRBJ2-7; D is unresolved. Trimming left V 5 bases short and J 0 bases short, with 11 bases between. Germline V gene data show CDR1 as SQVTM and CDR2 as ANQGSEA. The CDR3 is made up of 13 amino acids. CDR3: CSVRTVLSYEQYF. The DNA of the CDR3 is TGCAGCGTTCGGACGGTCCTCTCCTACGAGCAGTACTTC.

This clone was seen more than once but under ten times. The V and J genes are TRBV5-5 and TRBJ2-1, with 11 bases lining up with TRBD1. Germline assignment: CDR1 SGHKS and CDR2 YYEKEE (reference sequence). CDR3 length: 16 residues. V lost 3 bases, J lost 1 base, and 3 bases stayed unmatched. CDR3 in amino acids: CASSSGQGASYNEQFF. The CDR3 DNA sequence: TGTGCCAGCAGCTCCGGACAGGGGGCTTCCTACAATGAGCAGTTCTTC. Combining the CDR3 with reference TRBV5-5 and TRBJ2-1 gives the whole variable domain DAGVTQSPTHLIKTRGQQVTLRCSPISGHKSVSWYQQVLGQGPQFIFQYYEKEERGRGNFPDRFSARQFPNYSSELNVNALLLGDSALYLCASSSGQGASYNEQFFGPGTRLTVL.

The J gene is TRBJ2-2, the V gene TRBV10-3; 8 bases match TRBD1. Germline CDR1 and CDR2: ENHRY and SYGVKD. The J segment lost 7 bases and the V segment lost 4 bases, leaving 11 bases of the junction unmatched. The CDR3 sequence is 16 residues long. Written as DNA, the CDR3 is TGTGCCATCAGTGCGGTACAGGGGGTGCCTCACGGGGAGCTGTTTTTT. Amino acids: CAISAVQGVPHGELFF.

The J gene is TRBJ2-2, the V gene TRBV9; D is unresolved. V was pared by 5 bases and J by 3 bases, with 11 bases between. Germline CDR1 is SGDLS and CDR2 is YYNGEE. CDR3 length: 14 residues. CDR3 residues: CASSAARYTGELFF. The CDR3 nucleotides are TGTGCCAGCAGTGCAGCTCGGTACACCGGGGAGCTGTTTTTT.

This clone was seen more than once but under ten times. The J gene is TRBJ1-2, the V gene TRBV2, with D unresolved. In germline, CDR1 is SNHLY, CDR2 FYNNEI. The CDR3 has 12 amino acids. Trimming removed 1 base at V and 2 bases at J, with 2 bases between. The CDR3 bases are TGTGCCAGCAGTGAAGAGAACTATGGCTACACCTTC. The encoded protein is CASSEENYGYTF.

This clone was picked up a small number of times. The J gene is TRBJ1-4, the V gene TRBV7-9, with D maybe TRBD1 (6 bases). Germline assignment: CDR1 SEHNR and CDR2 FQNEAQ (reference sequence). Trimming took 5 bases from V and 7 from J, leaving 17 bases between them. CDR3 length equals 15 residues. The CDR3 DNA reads TGTGCCAGCAGCCCCGGGACATTAGTAGGTGAAAAACTGTTTTTT. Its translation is CASSPGTLVGEKLFF.

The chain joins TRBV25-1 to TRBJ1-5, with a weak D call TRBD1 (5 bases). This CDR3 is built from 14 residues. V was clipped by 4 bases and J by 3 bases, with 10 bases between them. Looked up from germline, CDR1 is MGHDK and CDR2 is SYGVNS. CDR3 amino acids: CASSGGHPNQPQHF. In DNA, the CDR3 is TGTGCCAGCAGTGGCGGACACCCCAATCAGCCCCAGCATTTT.

Here the CDR3 reads CASSRRETSSYEQYF. CDR3 coding DNA: TGTGCCAGCAGTCGCAGGGAGACGAGCTCCTACGAGCAGTACTTC. The genes are TRBV6-5 and TRBJ2-7; D may match TRBD1 or TRBD2 (5 bases each). The CDR3 consists of 15 residues. Trimming pared 5 bases from V and 0 bases from J, leaving 14 bases between. Germline V lookup: CDR1 MNHEY, CDR2 SVGAGI.